What follows are 29 T cell receptor beta chains derived from one specimen sequenced in a study of cytomegalovirus exposure and HLA in healthy donors (dated by TCRdb to the late 2010s). Libraries were prepared through the immunoSEQ multiplex PCR assay. For the multiplex PCR, a mixture combining 60 forward primers for TCR Vbeta segments and 13 reverse primers for TCR Jbeta segments was used. Imported from immuneACCESS, the table was reduced by TCRdb to in-frame sequences with V and J called. These copies leave out some clones; in studies compared against another copy, an unresolved V gene accounts for under half, and the cause of the remainder is not known. The sample table contains roughly 120,000 clones; only one count was recorded for roughly 80% of them. More than 2.5% of the sample comes from the top ten. Sequencing was done on a sample of PBMCs. The receptor set was obtained from a male donor in good health and CMV-seronegative.

The sample holds a few counts of this clone. The chain links TRBV25-1 to TRBJ1-2; 9 bases are a match to TRBD1. This CDR3 is 13 amino acids long. Germline V gives CDR1 MGHDK, CDR2 SYGVNS. The V gene end was trimmed by 6 bases and the J gene end by 4 bases; junction bases not matched to a gene: 3. CDR3 sequence reads: CASRDRGSYGYTF. For the CDR3, the DNA is TGTGCCAGCAGAGACAGGGGGTCCTATGGCTACACCTTC.

This clone appeared a single time. This rearrangement joins TRBV5-4 to TRBJ2-5; 8 positions agree with TRBD2. Germline lookup yields CDR1 SGHNT and CDR2 YYREEE (reference sequence). There are 16 residues in the CDR3. J lost 11 bases, V lost 1 base, and 16 bases had no gene match. Written as DNA, the CDR3 is TGTGCCAGCAGCTTGTGGAGCGGGAGTGTGGGAAAAGAGCAGTACTTC. Its translation: CASSLWSGSVGKEQYF.

This chain uses TRBV1 with TRBJ2-2; the table's D call of TRBD1 was not tested on the DNA. TRBV1 counts as a pseudogene. The CDR3 has 14 residues. The CDR3 DNA reads as TGCACCAGCAGCCATGGCAGAAACACCGGGGAGCTGTTTTTT. Translating it yields CTSSHGRNTGELFF.

The genes are TRBV2 and TRBJ1-2, with D maybe TRBD1 (6 bases). Germline V lookup: CDR1 SNHLY, CDR2 FYNNEI. The CDR3 loop spans 13 amino acids. V lost 6 bases and J 3 bases, leaving 11 bases between the germline ends. For the CDR3, the DNA is TGTGCCAGCAGCTGGGACACCGACTATGGCTACACCTTC. This sequence encodes CASSWDTDYGYTF.

V and J are TRBV5-1 and TRBJ2-2; 9 bases line up with TRBD1. This CDR3 has 19 amino acids. The germline V gene has CDR1 SGHRS and CDR2 YFSETQ. Unmatched junction bases numbered 14, after V lost 3 bases and J lost 2 bases. The CDR3 nucleotides read TGCGCCAGCAGCTCAACTATTTACCGGACAGGGGCCAACACCGGGGAGCTGTTTTTT. Translation gives CASSSTIYRTGANTGELFF.

The chain links TRBV2 to TRBJ1-4, with 8 nucleotides matching TRBD1. This CDR3 is 13 amino acids long. Losses at the gene ends were 10 bases for V and 11 bases for J; bases not matched to a gene: 12. CDR1 SNHLY and CDR2 FYNNEI come from the germline V gene. CDR3: CATGRQGAEKLFF. In DNA, the CDR3 is TGTGCCACCGGGCGGCAGGGGGCTGAGAAACTGTTTTTT.

This clone was recorded a few times. The V gene is TRBV10-3, the J gene TRBJ2-5, with a possible D match to TRBD1 (6 bases). CDR1 ENHRY and CDR2 SYGVKD come from the germline V gene. The CDR3 loop spans 13 amino acids. V was trimmed by 3 bases and J by 4 bases, leaving 9 bases between them. CDR3 protein: CAISEGGRETQYF. DNA for the CDR3: TGTGCCATCAGTGAAGGGGGTCGAGAGACCCAGTACTTC.

The chain combines TRBV11-2 with TRBJ2-1; 10 nucleotides align to TRBD2. J gave up 5 bases and V 5 bases, and 6 bases lay outside the gene matches. The CDR3 totals 15 residues. Germline values: CDR1 SGHAT, CDR2 FQNNGV. In nucleotides, the CDR3 is TGTGCCAGCAGCCCAGCGGGAGGGCCTCACAATGAGCAGTTCTTC. It yields the protein CASSPAGGPHNEQFF.

This chain's CDR3 is CAWTKVRGYTF. DNA of the CDR3: TGTGCCTGGACCAAAGTGAGGGGCTACACCTTC. V and J are TRBV30 and TRBJ1-2; no clear D gene. Per germline, CDR1 GTSNPN and CDR2 SVGIG (reference sequence). CDR3 length equals 11 residues. V was pared by 4 bases and J by 8 bases, with 11 bases between.

The chain has TRBV19 and TRBJ1-2; D gene uncertain. The CDR3 is 13 amino acids. Per the germline V gene, CDR1 is LNHDA and CDR2 is SQIVND (reference sequence). Trimming took off 0 bases at V and 4 bases at J, with 6 bases between the two ends. The CDR3 nucleotides are TGTGCCAGTAGTATAGATCGGAGCTATGGCTACACCTTC. Its protein is CASSIDRSYGYTF.

The DNA of the CDR3 is TGTGCCAGCAGCTTGTTTGAGAACGGACTAGCCAAAAACATTCAGTACTTC. Amino acids: CASSLFENGLAKNIQYF. This chain joins TRBV5-4 and TRBJ2-4; maybe TRBD2 (5 bases). The CDR3 is 17 amino acids. Germline-derived CDR1 and CDR2 are SGHNT and YYREEE (reference sequence). V gave up 1 base and J gave up 0 bases, with 14 bases separating them.

This clone was seen a few times. The chain joins TRBV7-9 to TRBJ1-1; D is undetermined. Germline values: CDR1 SEHNR, CDR2 FQNEAQ (reference sequence). With 5 bases removed from V and 4 bases from J, the gap between germline ends came to 20 bases. The CDR3 loop spans 16 amino acids. The CDR3 loop reads CASSPKGPGSGTEAFF. The CDR3 DNA is TGTGCCAGCAGCCCGAAGGGCCCTGGGAGCGGCACTGAAGCTTTCTTT.

The chain has TRBV7-9 and TRBJ2-3, with TRBD1 as a possible D gene (5 bases). The V gene lost 3 bases and the J gene lost 5 bases, with 15 bases spanning the gap. Germline V gene data show CDR1 as SEHNR and CDR2 as FQNEAQ (reference sequence). This CDR3 is built from 15 residues. The CDR3: CASSFDSVGRDTQYF. CDR3 sequence (DNA): TGTGCCAGCAGCTTTGACAGTGTGGGGCGAGATACGCAGTATTTT.

The chain recombines TRBV7-9 with TRBJ2-7; a possible D gene is TRBD1 (6 bases). Germline CDR1 is SEHNR and CDR2 is FQNEAQ (reference sequence). This CDR3 comprises 14 residues. Trimming left V 5 bases short and J 9 bases short, with 20 bases between. CDR3 sequence reads: CASSRLGQPFMQYF. As DNA, the CDR3 is TGTGCCAGCAGCCGACTTGGACAGCCCTTTATGCAGTACTTC.

The rearrangement uses TRBV7-9 and TRBJ1-4; TRBD1 matches at 8 bases. This CDR3 has 13 residues. Germline CDR1 is SEHNR and CDR2 is FQNEAQ (reference sequence). J was trimmed by 8 bases and V by 8 bases; bases with no gene match: 7. CDR3 in DNA: TGTGCCAGCCACAGGGGGGCGGGCGAAAAACTGTTTTTT. Its protein product is CASHRGAGEKLFF.

The chain has TRBV18 and TRBJ1-2; 9 bases map to TRBD1. The CDR3 is 16 amino acids. V was pared by 2 bases and J by 4 bases, with 8 bases of the junction left unmatched. CDR1 is KGHSH and CDR2 is LQKENI in the germline V gene. Written as DNA, the CDR3 is TGTGCCAGCTCACCAGCTGGGACAGGGACACGCTATGGCTACACCTTC. As protein: CASSPAGTGTRYGYTF. Full variable domain (missing parts from reference TRBV18 and TRBJ1-2): NAGVMQNPRHLVRRRGQEARLRCSPMKGHSHVYWYRQLPEEGLKFMVYLQKENIIDESGMPKERFSAEFPKEGPSILRIQQVVRGDSAAYFCASSPAGTGTRYGYTFGSGTRLTVV.

The count of this clone is one. The rearrangement joins TRBV27 to TRBJ1-2; TRBD1 aligns across 7 bases. Germline V gene sequence: CDR1 MNHEY, CDR2 SMNVEV (reference sequence). V lost 6 bases and J lost 8; bases outside the gene matches: 12. The CDR3 consists of 14 residues. CDR3 loop: CASSPDRDRWGYTF. In DNA form, the CDR3 reads TGTGCCAGCAGCCCAGACCGGGACAGATGGGGCTACACCTTC.

The chain links TRBV7-9 to TRBJ2-3; 8 bases map to TRBD2. Losses at the gene ends were 1 base for V and 4 bases for J; bases not matched to a gene: 10. There are 17 residues in the CDR3. Germline assignment: CDR1 SEHNR and CDR2 FQNEAQ (reference sequence). Here the CDR3 reads CASSLGLGREDPDTQYF. As DNA, the CDR3 is TGTGCCAGCAGCTTAGGTCTGGGGCGGGAGGACCCAGATACGCAGTATTTT. The full variable domain, with the rest looked up from reference TRBV7-9 and TRBJ2-3, is DTGVSQNPRHKITKRGQNVTFRCDPISEHNRLYWYRQTLGQGPEFLTYFQNEAQLEKSRLLSDRFSAERPKGSFSTLEIQRTEQGDSAMYLCASSLGLGREDPDTQYFGPGTRLTVL.

The gene calls are TRBV15 and TRBJ2-7; D is perhaps TRBD1 (6 bases). The V end lost 3 bases, the J end lost 2 bases, and 17 bases lay between the germline ends. From germline, CDR1 is LNHNV and CDR2 YYDKDF (reference sequence). The CDR3 is 16 amino acids. CDR3 loop: CATSRGAFTTAYEQYF. The CDR3 bases are TGTGCCACCAGCAGGGGGGCTTTTACGACAGCCTACGAGCAGTACTTC.

The V call is TRBV5-1, the J call TRBJ2-7, with TRBD2 matching 8 bases. The CDR3 sequence is 17 residues long. CDR1 is SGHRS and CDR2 is YFSETQ in the germline V gene. V lost 4 bases to trimming and J lost 2 bases; unmatched junction nucleotides: 14. Written as DNA, the CDR3 is TGCGCCAGCAGCCCGGTTTTCGGGGGGGCGCAGACCTACGAGCAGTACTTC. Translating it yields CASSPVFGGAQTYEQYF.

CDR3 DNA sequence: TGTGCCAGCAGCTTGGGTACAGGGGGCATGCAGCCCCAGCATTTT. Protein: CASSLGTGGMQPQHF. The chain carries TRBV5-6 and TRBJ1-5; 9 bases are shared with TRBD1. The CDR3 covers 15 residues. Looked up from germline, CDR1 is SGHDT and CDR2 is YYEEEE. V trimming: 0 bases; J trimming: 7 bases; junction bases outside the gene matches: 5.

The rearrangement uses TRBV18 and TRBJ2-5; D not resolved. Germline CDR1 KGHSH, CDR2 LQKENI. The CDR3 totals 16 residues. The germline V and J ends were trimmed by 3 bases and 5 bases, with 19 bases remaining between them. As DNA, the CDR3 is TGTGCCAGCTCACCTCCCCTGACACGTTCGGTCGAGACCCAGTACTTC. It encodes CASSPPLTRSVETQYF. Combining the CDR3 with reference TRBV18 and TRBJ2-5 gives the whole variable domain NAGVMQNPRHLVRRRGQEARLRCSPMKGHSHVYWYRQLPEEGLKFMVYLQKENIIDESGMPKERFSAEFPKEGPSILRIQQVVRGDSAAYFCASSPPLTRSVETQYFGPGTRLLVL.

This chain connects TRBV9 to TRBJ2-7, with 9 bases identical to TRBD2. Germline-derived CDR1 and CDR2 are SGDLS and YYNGEE. V was pared by 3 bases and J by 4 bases, with 8 bases of the junction left unmatched. There are 15 residues in the CDR3. The CDR3 DNA reads TGTGCCAGCAGCGAGGGGGGACTAGCTGTATACGAGCAGTACTTC. Amino acid sequence: CASSEGGLAVYEQYF.

This chain connects TRBV7-2 to TRBJ2-7; D gene unclear. CDR1 SGHTA and CDR2 FQGNSA come from the germline V gene. Trimming cost V 1 base and J 0 bases, with 7 bases left between them. The CDR3 consists of 14 residues. CDR3 region: CASSLGISSYEQYF. The CDR3 DNA sequence: TGTGCCAGCAGCTTAGGTATTAGCTCCTACGAGCAGTACTTC.

This chain joins TRBV27 and TRBJ1-1; a weak D match, TRBD1 (5 bases). The CDR3 sequence is 13 residues long. Looked up from germline, CDR1 is MNHEY and CDR2 is SMNVEV (reference sequence). Trimming removed 5 bases from V and 1 base from J, with 8 bases in between. The CDR3 bases are TGTGCCAGCAGTCCCGGACAGAACACTGAAGCTTTCTTT. Translating gives CASSPGQNTEAFF.

This clone came up a few times. This chain joins TRBV9 and TRBJ2-3; 10 bases are shared with TRBD2. CDR3 length equals 17 residues. Trimming cost V 1 base and J 7 bases; bases outside gene matches: 12. Per germline, CDR1 SGDLS and CDR2 YYNGEE. The CDR3 DNA reads TGTGCCAGCAGCGTAACCCCCCAGCGGGGGGGCCGCCATACGCAGTATTTT. It codes for CASSVTPQRGGRHTQYF.

The chain carries TRBV5-4 and TRBJ1-2, with D tentatively TRBD1 (5 bases). The CDR3 has 15 residues. CDR1 and CDR2 from the germline V gene are SGHNT and YYREEE (reference sequence). With 0 bases removed from V and 4 bases from J, the gap between germline ends came to 13 bases. The chain's CDR3 is CASSLVQGAGYGYTF. The CDR3 bases are TGTGCCAGCAGCTTGGTGCAGGGCGCAGGCTATGGCTACACCTTC.

The chain carries TRBV27 and TRBJ1-5; D uncertain. CDR1 is MNHEY and CDR2 is SMNVEV in the germline V gene (reference sequence). The CDR3 loop spans 14 amino acids. Trimming cost V 4 bases and J 4 bases, with 11 bases left between them. CDR3 nucleotide sequence: TGTGCCAGCAGTTCGTCGATTCGGAATCAGCCCCAGCATTTT. Its translation: CASSSSIRNQPQHF.

This clone was picked up a small number of times. The chain joins TRBV7-9 to TRBJ2-5; D possibly corresponds to TRBD1 (6 bases). The last part of the DNA fits TRBJ2-7 better; the J call may be wrong. Germline values: CDR1 SEHNR, CDR2 FQNEAQ (reference sequence). The CDR3 covers 17 residues. CDR3: CASSLDVGNRAESEQYF. The CDR3 DNA reads TGTGCCAGCAGCTTAGATGTAGGTAACAGGGCAGAATCCGAGCAGTACTTC.